This T cell receptor (beta chain) derives from a study of CD8 T cells in ankylosing spondylitis. Study-level results: Disease-linked clones reportedly concentrated significantly in matched ankylosing spondylitis synovial fluid.

This clonotype was detected many times. Its antigen remains unidentified. One entry per CDR3 protein, called by TCRdb with MiXCR from the 5' RACE reads. The sample includes around 320,000 distinct CDR3 sequences, more than 20% of them seen just once. The CDR3 has 14 amino acids. Trimming shortened V by 0 bases and J by 7 bases, and 10 bases separated the two germline ends. CDR1 SGDLS and CDR2 YYNGEE come from the germline V gene. Sequencing was done on a sample of blood, either unsorted or a sorted T cell fraction (not recorded which). The TCR comes from a female donor with ankylosing spondylitis or in good health (not recorded which). The V gene is TRBV9, the J gene TRBJ2-2; a possible D gene is TRBD2 (6 bases). CDR3 nucleotides: TGTGCCAGCAGCGTAGCTAGCGAGAGCGGGGAGCTGTTTTTT. It specifies CASSVASESGELFF.